Listed below are T cell receptor beta chains from one sample, sequenced in a study of T cells in Graves' hyperthyroidism and ophthalmopathy. MiXCR was run by TCRdb on the multiplex PCR reads, yielding one entry per CDR3 protein. The table lists about 180,000 distinct CDR3 sequences, over 15% of them singletons. The specimen sequenced was blood. All receptors come from a woman in her forties or fifties with Graves' hyperthyroidism. Both conserved end residues are part of each CDR3. The D gene is left open where the match is weak. The size field is filled for only some rows; it gives once, few, many or a size class.

CDR3nt	CDR3aa	abundance	v_gene	j_gene	d_gene
TGTGCCAGCAGATCCCTAAGGGGGGGGAACACCGGGGAGCTGTTTTTT	CASRSLRGGNTGELFF	many	TRBV2	TRBJ2-2	-
TGTGCCAGCAGCGTAGGGACAGGTCAAGAGACCCAGTACTTC	CASSVGTGQETQYF	many	TRBV7-9	TRBJ2-5	TRBD1
TGTGCCAGCAGTCCAACAGGGGCGGGCACCGGGGAGCTGTTTTTT	CASSPTGAGTGELFF	few	TRBV7-9	TRBJ2-2	TRBD1
TGTGCCAGCAGTATGAGGGGTGATACGCAGTATTTT	CASSMRGDTQYF	many	TRBV2	TRBJ2-3	-
TGTGCCAGCTCACCAGGGGTCCTTGAAAAACTGTTTTTT	CASSPGVLEKLFF	many	TRBV18	TRBJ1-4	-
TGCGCCAGCAGCCCCGAGAGTCCAGTCCTTAAGTATTCACCCCTCCACTTT	CASSPESPVLKYSPLHF	-	TRBV5-1	TRBJ1-6	-
TGCAGTGCTAGAGATCTGGGTTCCCCCCAAGAGACCCAGTGCTTC	CSARDLGSPQETQCF	-	TRBV20-1	TRBJ2-5	-
TGTGCCAGCAGCTTAGGGCCGCATGGGGGCCCAAACACCGGGGAGCTGTTTTTT	CASSLGPHGGPNTGELFF	many	TRBV11-2	TRBJ2-2	-
TGCAGTGCTACCGACCTAGCGGGAGGGCCCTGGGAGACCCAGTACTTC	CSATDLAGGPWETQYF	-	TRBV20-1	TRBJ2-5	TRBD2
TGCGCCAGCAGCTGGATCGGGACAGAAGAGCAGTACTTC	CASSWIGTEEQYF	many	TRBV5-1	TRBJ2-7	TRBD1
TGTGCCAGCAGCACCACAGCGGGGACGGGGGCTTTCTTT	CASSTTAGTGAFF	many	TRBV9	TRBJ1-1	-
TGTGCCAGCAGCTCCCCGGGACAGGGGGATAGGGTGCAGTTCTTC	CASSSPGQGDRVQFF	many	TRBV5-5	TRBJ2-1	TRBD1
TGTGCCAGCACCCCCTTGACCGGGCCACGCTCTGGAAACACCATATATTTT	CASTPLTGPRSGNTIYF	many	TRBV12-3/TRBV12-4	TRBJ1-3	-
TGTGCCAGCAGCCTAGCGGGGGCGGAGCAGTTCTTC	CASSLAGAEQFF	few	TRBV7-2	TRBJ2-1	TRBD2
TGTGCCAGTAGTATAGACCCCTGGGAGACCCAGTACTTC	CASSIDPWETQYF	few	TRBV19	TRBJ2-5	-
TGTGCCAGCAGCCAAGATGGGAGTGGGACAGGGTATGGCTACACCTTC	CASSQDGSGTGYGYTF	few	TRBV3-1	TRBJ1-2	TRBD1
TGTGCCAGCAGCTTGGGTGGCCGGGACCGAAAATACGAGCAGTACTTC	CASSLGGRDRKYEQYF	many	TRBV7-9	TRBJ2-7	-
TGTGCCAGCAGCAGCAATCCTCCGGGACAGGGGGAAGGCTACACCTTC	CASSSNPPGQGEGYTF	many	TRBV9	TRBJ1-2	TRBD1
TGTGCCAGCAGTCCGTCGGTGGGAGGCTACGAGCAGTACTTC	CASSPSVGGYEQYF	-	TRBV12-3/TRBV12-4	TRBJ2-7	-
TGTGCCAGCAGTGAACTGCAGGGATGGACTAGCACAGATACGCAGTATTTT	CASSELQGWTSTDTQYF	many	TRBV2	TRBJ2-3	-
TGTGCCAGCAGATCGGGACAGGGAATAAAAGAAAAACTGTTTTTT	CASRSGQGIKEKLFF	many	TRBV28	TRBJ1-4	TRBD1
TGTGCCAGCAGCTCAGACAGGGGGCCCCCATCCGAGCAGTACTTC	CASSSDRGPPSEQYF	many	TRBV7-9	TRBJ2-7	TRBD1
TGTGCCAGCAGCCGACAACCCCACGGAACAGATACGCAGTATTTT	CASSRQPHGTDTQYF	many	TRBV7-3	TRBJ2-3	-
TGTGCCAGCAGCCGAACAGGGGCGGGCAATCAGCCCCAGCATTTT	CASSRTGAGNQPQHF	many	TRBV12-3/TRBV12-4	TRBJ1-5	TRBD1
TGCAGTGCTAGAGATTCTTGGGGACAGTCCCTATATGGCTACACCTTC	CSARDSWGQSLYGYTF	many	TRBV20-1	TRBJ1-2	TRBD1
TGTGCCAGCAGTTCCCTTTCCGAGACTAGCATACACACCCGCTTGGAGCAGTACTTC	CASSSLSETSIHTRLEQYF	many	TRBV27	TRBJ2-7	TRBD2
TGTGCCAGCAGGGCCCCCCCGAAGGACACTGAAGCTTTCTTT	CASRAPPKDTEAFF	-	TRBV6-1	TRBJ1-1	-
TGTGCCAGCAGGCGGGCGGGGTCGACCTACGAGCAGTACTTC	CASRRAGSTYEQYF	many	TRBV28	TRBJ2-7	-
TGTGCCAGCAGTTATCAGGGGAGCAACGAGCAGTACTTC	CASSYQGSNEQYF	few	TRBV6-5	TRBJ2-7	-
TGTGCCCGCGCCGAGGGGGGGAGGTGGAATGAGCAGTTCTTC	CARAEGGRWNEQFF	many	TRBV12-3/TRBV12-4	TRBJ2-1	-
TGTGCCAGCAGCCCCGGACAGGGCGCGACAGATACGCAGTATTTT	CASSPGQGATDTQYF	many	TRBV28	TRBJ2-3	TRBD1
TGTGCCAGCAGCTTGGACAGTTCCTACGAGCAGTACTTC	CASSLDSSYEQYF	many	TRBV7-9	TRBJ2-7	-
TGTGCCAGCAGTTACGACGGACAGTTCGGGCAGCCCCAGCATTTT	CASSYDGQFGQPQHF	-	TRBV6-5	TRBJ1-5	-
TGTGCCATCAGTGATGACGGGTTGAGGACTGAAGCTTTCTTT	CAISDDGLRTEAFF	few	TRBV10-3	TRBJ1-1	-
TGCGCCAGCAGGGGGGGGGCCCACCAAGAGACCCAGTACTTC	CASRGGAHQETQYF	-	TRBV7-2	TRBJ2-5	-
TGTGCCAGCAGTCGCCTAACAGGGCCCTACGAGCAGTACTTC	CASSRLTGPYEQYF	many	TRBV27	TRBJ2-7	-
TGTGCCAGCAGTTCAATGGCAGCGGGCAATCAGCCCCAGCATTTT	CASSSMAAGNQPQHF	few	TRBV27	TRBJ1-5	-
TGTGCCAGCAGCCAAGTGAGCGGAACGCAAGAGACCCAGTACTTC	CASSQVSGTQETQYF	many	TRBV3-1	TRBJ2-5	-
TGTGCCAGCAGTCAAGCGGCCACTGAAGCTTTCTTT	CASSQAATEAFF	many	TRBV6-2/TRBV6-3	TRBJ1-1	-
TGTGCCAGTAGTATAGTCAGCGGGGGTTTCCAGCCCCAGCATTTT	CASSIVSGGFQPQHF	many	TRBV19	TRBJ1-5	-